Presented here are 19 T cell receptor beta chains from one specimen sequenced in a study of T-cell memory formation after mild COVID-19. TCRdb called the 5' RACE reads again in MiXCR, with one record for every CDR3 protein. The table lists over 120,000 distinct CDR3 sequences, roughly 6.2% of them singletons. Sequencing input: PBMCs or a T cell subset sorted from them (not recorded which). Every receptor here comes from an adult woman who had mild COVID-19 (a few samples of this study predate the infection). Cell type and time point are not known.

This clonotype has a count of ten or more. The chain links TRBV4-2 to TRBJ2-2; D gene unclear. The germline V and J ends were trimmed by 4 bases and 7 bases, with 10 bases remaining between them. This CDR3 is 13 amino acids long. Per germline, CDR1 LGHNA and CDR2 YNFKEQ. The CDR3 reads CASSPKSGGELFF. CDR3 DNA sequence: TGTGCCAGCAGCCCGAAGAGTGGCGGGGAGCTGTTTTTT.

This clonotype came up a few times. V usage is TRBV4-2 and J usage is TRBJ2-7; D gene unclear. Trimming shortened V by 0 bases and J by 0 bases, and 12 bases separated the two germline ends. Germline CDR1 reads LGHNA; CDR2 reads YNFKEQ. CDR3 length equals 16 residues. CDR3 in amino acids: CASSQEAVASSYEQYF. In DNA form, the CDR3 reads TGTGCCAGCAGCCAAGAGGCGGTCGCGAGCTCCTACGAGCAGTACTTC.

In its sample, this clonotype was seen a few times. The chain is built from TRBV15 and TRBJ2-7; TRBD1 agrees at 10 bases. This CDR3 has 15 amino acids. V dropped 5 bases and J dropped 6; count of bases not matched to a gene: 10. Per germline, CDR1 LNHNV and CDR2 YYDKDF (reference sequence). The CDR3 loop is CATSGKDRGSLEQYF. The DNA of the CDR3 is TGTGCCACCAGCGGAAAGGACAGGGGGTCTCTCGAGCAGTACTTC.

This clonotype was observed many times. This chain connects TRBV7-9 to TRBJ2-1; 8 bases are shared with TRBD2. The CDR3 has 15 amino acids. V lost 3 bases and J lost 7; bases outside the gene matches: 8. CDR1 SEHNR and CDR2 FQNEAQ come from the germline V gene (reference sequence). The CDR3 protein is CASSFGAGAYNEQFF. For the CDR3, the DNA is TGTGCCAGCAGCTTTGGAGCGGGAGCGTATAATGAGCAGTTCTTC. Supplemented by reference TRBV7-9 and TRBJ2-1, the full variable domain reads DTGVSQNPRHKITKRGQNVTFRCDPISEHNRLYWYRQTLGQGPEFLTYFQNEAQLEKSRLLSDRFSAERPKGSFSTLEIQRTEQGDSAMYLCASSFGAGAYNEQFFGPGTRLTVL.

This clonotype has more than one count but fewer than ten. The chain has TRBV7-6 and TRBJ2-3, with 8 bases identical to TRBD2. V trimming: 1 base; J trimming: 4 bases; junction bases outside the gene matches: 7. The CDR3 loop spans 16 amino acids. The V gene's germline CDR1 is SGHVS and CDR2 FNYEAQ. CDR3 sequence: CASSLGRRGGADTQYF. The CDR3 nucleotides read TGTGCCAGCAGCTTAGGACGTCGGGGGGGAGCAGATACGCAGTATTTT.

The rearrangement joins TRBV3-1 to TRBJ2-7; D gene uncertain. The germline V and J ends were trimmed by 4 bases and 6 bases, with 10 bases remaining between them. Germline V lookup: CDR1 LGHDT, CDR2 YNNKEL (reference sequence). CDR3 length: 12 amino acids. DNA of the CDR3: TGTGCCAGCAGCCCCCGGTTAGGCGAGCAGTACTTC. Amino acid sequence: CASSPRLGEQYF.

In this sample, this clonotype turned up many times. CDR3 sequence (DNA): TGTGCCAGCAGCCCCAGGAGCTCCTACGAGCAGTACTTC. This codes for CASSPRSSYEQYF. V and J are TRBV7-2 and TRBJ2-7; D unresolved. Trimming removed 5 bases at V and 0 bases at J, with 8 bases between. Germline V CDR1 and CDR2: SGHTA, FQGNSA. This CDR3 spans 13 amino acids.

This clonotype was counted a few times. The rearrangement uses TRBV29-1 and TRBJ1-4, with 7 bases matching TRBD1. Germline V gene sequence: CDR1 SQVTM, CDR2 ANQGSEA. This CDR3 comprises 12 residues. Germline trimming cut 4 bases from V and 5 bases from J; bases unmatched to any gene: 1. The CDR3 spells CSVVGQNEKLFF. The CDR3 coding sequence is TGCAGCGTTGTGGGACAGAATGAAAAACTGTTTTTT.

This clonotype was recorded many times. The chain employs TRBV20-1 and TRBJ2-5, with D perhaps matching TRBD1 or TRBD2 (5 bases each). The germline V gene has CDR1 DFQATT and CDR2 SNEGSKA (reference sequence). V gave up 3 bases and J gave up 1 base, with 18 bases separating them. This CDR3 contains 16 residues. The CDR3 is CSARGPSGRSQETQYF. Written as DNA, the CDR3 is TGCAGTGCTAGGGGTCCATCGGGGCGGTCCCAAGAGACCCAGTACTTC.

In its sample, this clonotype was seen many times. The rearrangement links TRBV12-3 or TRBV12-4 to TRBJ2-1; D is unresolved. This CDR3 is built from 14 residues. The V end was cut by 1 base, the J end by 7 bases, with 11 bases between. The CDR3 DNA sequence: TGTGCCAGCAGTTTAGAATCGTCGGGTAATGAGCAGTTCTTC. Amino acids: CASSLESSGNEQFF.

This clonotype was found a few times. The chain joins TRBV7-2 to TRBJ2-2, with D perhaps TRBD1 (5 bases). The CDR3 is 14 residues long. Trimming cost V 2 bases and J 3 bases, with 7 bases left between them. CDR1 is SGHTA, CDR2 FQGNSA, per germline. This CDR3 is CASSLQGYTGELFF. The CDR3 DNA is TGTGCCAGCAGCTTACAGGGATACACCGGGGAGCTGTTTTTT.

In this sample, this clonotype turned up a few times. J is TRBJ2-7 and V is TRBV11-3; 8 bases map to TRBD2. Losses at the gene ends were 5 bases for V and 6 bases for J; bases not matched to a gene: 6. The CDR3 consists of 13 residues. Germline-derived CDR1 and CDR2 are SGHNT and YENEEA. For the CDR3, the DNA is TGTGCCAGCAGCCTGCCGGGGGGGGCCGAGCAGTACTTC. Translating it yields CASSLPGGAEQYF.

V is TRBV15 and J is TRBJ2-7; 9 nucleotides agree with TRBD1. V lost 5 bases, J lost 2 bases, and 7 bases stayed unmatched. Germline loops: CDR1 LNHNV, CDR2 YYDKDF (reference sequence). This CDR3 is 15 amino acids long. CDR3 protein: CATSPGTGLTYEQYF. The CDR3 bases are TGTGCCACCAGCCCCGGGACAGGGCTTACCTACGAGCAGTACTTC.

This clonotype has ten or more counts. The chain employs TRBV5-4 and TRBJ2-1; D perhaps matches TRBD2 (6 bases). The CDR3 length is 15 residues. CDR1 and CDR2 from the germline V gene are SGHNT and YYREEE (reference sequence). Trimming left V 0 bases short and J 4 bases short, with 11 bases between. Here the CDR3 reads CASSLDGTSYNEQFF. The DNA for the CDR3 is TGTGCCAGCAGCTTGGATGGGACTTCGTACAATGAGCAGTTCTTC.

This chain connects TRBV12-3 or TRBV12-4 to TRBJ1-5, with D uncertain. This CDR3 is built from 14 residues. The V gene lost 7 bases and the J gene lost 0 bases, with 10 bases spanning the gap. The CDR3: CASNDKNSNQPQHF. The DNA of the CDR3 is TGTGCCAGCAACGACAAAAATAGCAATCAGCCCCAGCATTTT.

This clonotype was seen ten or more times. This chain joins TRBV29-1 and TRBJ2-3; no reliable D call. Germline loops: CDR1 SQVTM, CDR2 ANQGSEA. CDR3 size: 12 residues. V lost 4 bases and J lost 5, with 10 bases in between. The chain's CDR3 is CSVGAAQDTQYF. As DNA, the CDR3 is TGCAGCGTTGGGGCAGCCCAAGATACGCAGTATTTT.

This sequence joins TRBV29-1 and TRBJ2-1, with D perhaps TRBD2 (6 bases). Germline V lookup: CDR1 SQVTM, CDR2 ANQGSEA. This CDR3 region has 15 residues. The V end lost 7 bases, the J end lost 9 bases, and 25 bases lay between the germline ends. The CDR3 loop is CSETPGLLGAGEQFF. The DNA for the CDR3 is TGCAGCGAGACCCCGGGACTTCTCGGGGCGGGTGAGCAGTTCTTC.

The chain is built from TRBV11-2 and TRBJ2-2; possible D gene TRBD1, 5 bases. CDR3 size: 14 residues. Per germline, CDR1 SGHAT and CDR2 FQNNGV. V lost 5 bases to trimming and J lost 7 bases, with 14 bases between them. The CDR3: CASSPQGIGGELFF. The CDR3 region has the DNA TGTGCCAGCAGCCCGCAGGGAATTGGCGGGGAGCTGTTTTTT.

The rearrangement links TRBV5-1 to TRBJ2-1, with TRBD1 matching over 7 bases. Germline loops: CDR1 SGHRS, CDR2 YFSETQ. This CDR3 is built from 15 residues. With 0 bases clipped from V and 3 bases from J, the junction kept 3 bases outside the gene matches. The CDR3 reads CASSLADRDYNEQFF. The DNA for the CDR3 is TGCGCCAGCAGCTTGGCTGACAGGGACTACAATGAGCAGTTCTTC. The full variable domain, completed using reference TRBV5-1 and TRBJ2-1, is KAGVTQTPRYLIKTRGQQVTLSCSPISGHRSVSWYQQTPGQGLQFLFEYFSETQRNKGNFPGRFSGRQFSNSRSEMNVSTLELGDSALYLCASSLADRDYNEQFFGPGTRLTVL.